Below, 12 T cell receptor beta chains from the same sample are listed, as sequenced in a study of blood T cell repertoires in COVID-19. The assay was immunoSEQ multiplex PCR, and TCRdb's table has in-frame clones only and misses some. This sample has a few hundred thousand clones, with 88% found just once. The source material was peripheral blood. The receptor source for this set is a woman in her twenties or thirties with COVID-19, enrolled during active disease.

The V and J genes are TRBV12-3 or TRBV12-4 and TRBJ2-5, with 7 bases aligning to TRBD2. The V gene end was trimmed by 7 bases and the J gene end by 2 bases; junction bases not matched to a gene: 1. This CDR3 region has 12 residues. CDR3 region: CASKAGQETQYF. The CDR3, as DNA: TGTGCCAGCAAAGCGGGGCAAGAGACCCAGTACTTC.

The chain recombines TRBV4-2 with TRBJ2-7; 7 nucleotides line up with TRBD1. Unmatched junction bases numbered 5, after V lost 0 bases and J lost 0 bases. The CDR3 has 16 residues. From germline, CDR1 is LGHNA and CDR2 YNFKEQ. The CDR3 DNA is TGTGCCAGCAGCCAAGAAGTCCCAGGGGGCTCCTACGAGCAGTACTTC. It codes for CASSQEVPGGSYEQYF.

This chain connects TRBV6-5 to TRBJ1-2; 7 bases are shared with TRBD1. V lost 8 bases, J lost 2 bases, and 8 bases stayed unmatched. The CDR3 runs 14 residues. Germline V gene data show CDR1 as MNHEY and CDR2 as SVGAGI. Here the CDR3 DNA reads TGTGCCAGCTTTAACAGGGGCCGAAACTATGGCTACACCTTC. This encodes CASFNRGRNYGYTF.

This clone was seen a few times. The rearrangement uses TRBV3-1 (or the pseudogene TRBV3-2) and TRBJ1-2, with 7 bases lining up with TRBD1. Losses at the gene ends were 1 base for V and 4 bases for J; bases not matched to a gene: 3. The CDR3 runs 14 residues. Germline assignment: CDR1 LGHDT and CDR2 YNNKEL (reference sequence). The CDR3 sequence is CASSQGDSRYGYTF. CDR3 DNA sequence: TGTGCCAGCAGCCAAGGGGACAGCCGCTATGGCTACACCTTC.

This clone was observed once. The chain has TRBV19 and TRBJ2-5, with TRBD1 identical over 7 bases. The ends lost 4 bases at V and 7 bases at J; junction bases unmatched: 12. The length of the CDR3 is 15 residues. In germline, CDR1 is LNHDA, CDR2 SQIVND (reference sequence). The CDR3, as DNA: TGTGCCAGTAGTACTAACAGGGGTGCAGGGGGGACCCAGTACTTC. Translation: CASSTNRGAGGTQYF. The full variable domain, in which reference TRBV19 and TRBJ2-5 provide the parts outside the CDR3, is DGGITQSPKYLFRKEGQNVTLSCEQNLNHDAMYWYRQDPGQGLRLIYYSQIVNDFQKGDIAEGYSVSREKKESFPLTVTSAQKNPTAFYLCASSTNRGAGGTQYFGPGTRLLVL.

The chain links TRBV30 to TRBJ1-4, with 8 bases lining up with TRBD1. The CDR3 is made up of 14 amino acids. Germline CDR1 reads GTSNPN; CDR2 reads SVGIG (reference sequence). V was pared by 5 bases and J by 5 bases, with 7 bases of the junction left unmatched. This chain's CDR3 is CAWCRTGPNEKLFF. CDR3 in DNA: TGTGCCTGGTGCCGGACAGGGCCAAATGAAAAACTGTTTTTT.

The chain joins TRBV20-1 to TRBJ1-1; unclear D gene. Between the trimmed V and J ends, which lost 3 bases and 3 bases, there was a span of 5 bases. The germline CDR1 and CDR2 sequences are DFQATT and SNEGSKA (reference sequence). This CDR3 has 11 residues. The CDR3 nucleotides are TGCAGTGCTAGTTCTCACACTGAAGCTTTCTTT. The encoded protein is CSASSHTEAFF.

The V and J genes are TRBV5-6 and TRBJ1-2, with 9 bases aligning to TRBD1. V lost 4 bases, J lost 2 bases, and 9 bases stayed unmatched. From germline, CDR1 is SGHDT and CDR2 YYEEEE. The CDR3 is 16 amino acids. The CDR3 DNA reads TGTGCCAGCAGCGGGTTGACAGGGGGGGACAACTATGGCTACACCTTC. It translates to CASSGLTGGDNYGYTF.

The chain couples TRBV11-3 to TRBJ2-1; possible D gene TRBD1, 6 bases. In germline, CDR1 is SGHNT, CDR2 YENEEA. The CDR3 spans 12 residues. Trimming stripped 7 bases from V and 9 bases from J, with 13 bases between. CDR3 in amino acids: CASKQGEREQFF. The CDR3 bases are TGTGCCAGCAAACAGGGCGAACGTGAGCAGTTCTTC.

The gene calls are TRBV5-1 and TRBJ2-3, with TRBD2 identical over 9 bases. Unmatched junction bases numbered 9, after V lost 4 bases and J lost 6 bases. In germline, CDR1 is SGHRS, CDR2 YFSETQ. The CDR3 consists of 15 residues. The CDR3 nucleotides read TGCGCCAGCAGCATGCGACTAGCGGCTGCCGATACGCAGTATTTT. Residues: CASSMRLAAADTQYF.

V gene TRBV27 combines with J gene TRBJ1-2; D might be TRBD1 (5 bases). CDR3 size: 13 residues. Trimming removed 3 bases from V and 8 bases from J, with 13 bases in between. CDR1 is MNHEY and CDR2 is SMNVEV in the germline V gene (reference sequence). The CDR3 DNA reads as TGTGCCAGCAGTTTTCGAACAGGTTACGGCTACACCTTC. Amino acids: CASSFRTGYGYTF.

The table lists this clone with a count of one. The CDR3 sequence: CASSIARGSSYNEQFF. The CDR3 DNA follows: TGTGCCAGTAGTATAGCGCGGGGGAGCTCCTACAATGAGCAGTTCTTC. The chain uses TRBV19 and TRBJ2-1, with 7 bases identical to TRBD2. Germline V gene sequence: CDR1 LNHDA, CDR2 SQIVND (reference sequence). The CDR3 covers 16 residues. Trimming at V came to 1 base and at J to 0 bases, leaving 3 bases not matched to a gene.